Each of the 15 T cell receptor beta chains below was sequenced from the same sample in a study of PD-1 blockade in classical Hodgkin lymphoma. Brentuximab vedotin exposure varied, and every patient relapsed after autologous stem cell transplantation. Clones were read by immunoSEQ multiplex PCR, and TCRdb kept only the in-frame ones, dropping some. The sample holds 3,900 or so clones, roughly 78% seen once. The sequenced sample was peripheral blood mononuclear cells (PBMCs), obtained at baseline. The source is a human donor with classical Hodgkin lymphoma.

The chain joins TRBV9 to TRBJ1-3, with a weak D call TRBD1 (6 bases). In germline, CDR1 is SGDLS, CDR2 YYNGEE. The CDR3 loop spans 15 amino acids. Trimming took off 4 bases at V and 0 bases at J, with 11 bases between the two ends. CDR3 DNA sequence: TGTGCCAGCAGCCCCCAGGACAGCTCTGGAAACACCATATATTTT. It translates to CASSPQDSSGNTIYF. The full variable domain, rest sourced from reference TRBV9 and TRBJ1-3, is DSGVTQTPKHLITATGQRVTLRCSPRSGDLSVYWYQQSLDQGLQFLIQYYNGEERAKGNILERFSAQQFPDLHSELNLSSLELGDSALYFCASSPQDSSGNTIYFGEGSWLTVV.

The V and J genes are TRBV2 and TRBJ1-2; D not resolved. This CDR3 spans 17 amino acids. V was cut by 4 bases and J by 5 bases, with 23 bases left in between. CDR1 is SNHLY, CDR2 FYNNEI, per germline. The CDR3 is CASSAETVSFDPYGYTF. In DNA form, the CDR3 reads TGTGCCAGCAGTGCCGAGACGGTGAGCTTTGACCCGTATGGCTACACCTTC.

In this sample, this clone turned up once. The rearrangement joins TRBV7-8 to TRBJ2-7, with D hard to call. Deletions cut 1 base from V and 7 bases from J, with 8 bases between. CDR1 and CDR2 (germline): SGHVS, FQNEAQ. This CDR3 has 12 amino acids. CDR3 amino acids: CASSLVGEEQYF. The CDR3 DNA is TGTGCCAGCAGCTTAGTGGGCGAGGAGCAGTACTTC. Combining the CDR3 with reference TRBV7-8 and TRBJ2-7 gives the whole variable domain GAGVSQSPRYKVAKRGQDVALRCDPISGHVSLFWYQQALGQGPEFLTYFQNEAQLDKSGLPSDRFFAERPEGSVSTLKIQRTQQEDSAVYLCASSLVGEEQYFGPGTRLTVT.

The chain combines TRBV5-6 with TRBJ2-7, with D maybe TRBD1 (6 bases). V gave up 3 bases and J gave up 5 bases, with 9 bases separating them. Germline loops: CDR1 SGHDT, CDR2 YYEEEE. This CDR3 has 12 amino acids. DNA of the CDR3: TGTGCCAGCAGCTGGGGGCAGGACGAGCAGTACTTC. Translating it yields CASSWGQDEQYF.

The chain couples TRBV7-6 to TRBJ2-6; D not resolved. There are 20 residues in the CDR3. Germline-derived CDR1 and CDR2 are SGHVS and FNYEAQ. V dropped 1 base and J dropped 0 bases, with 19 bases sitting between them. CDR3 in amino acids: CASSLVAGSDLGSGANVLTF. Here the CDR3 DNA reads TGTGCCAGCAGCTTAGTGGCAGGAAGCGATCTCGGCTCTGGGGCCAACGTCCTGACTTTC.

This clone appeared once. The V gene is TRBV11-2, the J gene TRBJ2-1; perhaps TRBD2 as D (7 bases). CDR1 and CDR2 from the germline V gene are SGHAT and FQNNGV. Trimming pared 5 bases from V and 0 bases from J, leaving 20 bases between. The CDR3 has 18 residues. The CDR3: CASSQRRAGASSYNEQFF. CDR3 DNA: TGTGCCAGCAGCCAAAGGCGGGCGGGGGCTAGCTCCTACAATGAGCAGTTCTTC.

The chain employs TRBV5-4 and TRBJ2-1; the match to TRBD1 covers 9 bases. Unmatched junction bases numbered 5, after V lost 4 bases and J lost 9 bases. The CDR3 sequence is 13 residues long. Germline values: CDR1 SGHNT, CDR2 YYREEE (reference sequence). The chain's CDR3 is CASSNGTGIEQFF. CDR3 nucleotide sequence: TGTGCCAGCAGCAACGGGACAGGGATTGAGCAGTTCTTC.

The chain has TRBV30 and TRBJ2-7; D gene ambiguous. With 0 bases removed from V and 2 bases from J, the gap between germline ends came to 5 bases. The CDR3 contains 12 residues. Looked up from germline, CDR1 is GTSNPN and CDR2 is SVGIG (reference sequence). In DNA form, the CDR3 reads TGTGCCTGGAGTGTAGGCACCTACGAGCAGTACTTC. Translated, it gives CAWSVGTYEQYF.

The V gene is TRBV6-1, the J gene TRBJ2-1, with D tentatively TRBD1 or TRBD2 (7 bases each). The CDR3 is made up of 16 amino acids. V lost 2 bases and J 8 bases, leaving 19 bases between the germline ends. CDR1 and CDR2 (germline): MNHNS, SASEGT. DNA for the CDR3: TGTGCCAGCAGTGAATGGGGAGGGGCAGGGGGTTATGAGCAGTTCTTC. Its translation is CASSEWGGAGGYEQFF.

CDR3 in DNA: TGCAGTGCAACCCCCGACATTCAGTACTTC. This translates into CSATPDIQYF. V gene TRBV20-1 combines with J gene TRBJ2-4; the D is unclear. V gave up 6 bases and J gave up 8 bases, with 8 bases separating them. This CDR3 spans 10 amino acids. Germline lookup yields CDR1 DFQATT and CDR2 SNEGSKA (reference sequence).

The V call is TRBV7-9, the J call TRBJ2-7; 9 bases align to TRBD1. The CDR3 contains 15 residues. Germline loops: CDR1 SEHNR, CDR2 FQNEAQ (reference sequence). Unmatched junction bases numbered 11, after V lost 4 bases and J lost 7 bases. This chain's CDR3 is CASSSSSGTGWEQYF. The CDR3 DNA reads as TGTGCCAGCAGCTCGTCTTCGGGGACAGGGTGGGAGCAGTACTTC.

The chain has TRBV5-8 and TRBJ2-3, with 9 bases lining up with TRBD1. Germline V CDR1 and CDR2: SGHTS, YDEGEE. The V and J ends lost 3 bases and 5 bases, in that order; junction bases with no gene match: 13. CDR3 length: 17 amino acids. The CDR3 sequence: CASSSGVGQGGKDTQYF. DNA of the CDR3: TGTGCCAGCAGCTCTGGTGTGGGACAGGGTGGAAAAGATACGCAGTATTTT.

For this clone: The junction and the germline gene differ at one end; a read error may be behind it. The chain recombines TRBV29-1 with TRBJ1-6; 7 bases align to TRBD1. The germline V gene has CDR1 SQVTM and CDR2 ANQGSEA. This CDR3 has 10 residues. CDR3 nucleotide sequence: TGCAGCGCTGAGAACAGGGGAATTAGATTT. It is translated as CSAENRGIRF.

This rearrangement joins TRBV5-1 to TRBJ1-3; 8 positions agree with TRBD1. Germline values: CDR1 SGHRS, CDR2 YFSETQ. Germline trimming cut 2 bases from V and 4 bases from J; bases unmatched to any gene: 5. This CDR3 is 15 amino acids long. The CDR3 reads CASSLEDRAGNTIYF. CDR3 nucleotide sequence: TGCGCCAGCAGCTTAGAGGACAGGGCAGGAAACACCATATATTTT.

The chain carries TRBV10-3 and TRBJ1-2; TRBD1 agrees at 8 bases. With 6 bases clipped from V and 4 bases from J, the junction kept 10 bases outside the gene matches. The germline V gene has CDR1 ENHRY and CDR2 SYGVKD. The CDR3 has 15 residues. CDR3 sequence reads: CAISEPGTGIYGYTF. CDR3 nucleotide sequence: TGTGCCATCAGCGAACCCGGGACAGGCATCTATGGCTACACCTTC.